This T cell receptor (beta chain) was recorded in a study of cytomegalovirus exposure and HLA in healthy donors. The PCR made use of 60 Vbeta and 13 Jbeta primers. TCRdb's copy holds only in-frame clones and misses some; the assay was immunoSEQ multiplex PCR. The sample records around 140,000 clones, over 60% being singletons. The study's findings and limits: TCR beta chain V- and J-gene trimming was linked, in a later analysis, to a missense variant in DCLRE1C. As confirmed in vitro, three CMV-associated chains were specific for CMV antigens. For cytomegalovirus status, the classifier reportedly gave diagnoses with high specificity and sensitivity. A later analysis found TCR association rates differed by HLA locus, highest for DRB1 and lowest for HLA-C.

V trimming: 5 bases; J trimming: 1 base; junction bases outside the gene matches: 7. The CDR3 is 16 amino acids. CDR1 SEHNR and CDR2 FQNEAQ come from the germline V gene (reference sequence). This clone came up once. What it binds is not known. V and J are TRBV7-9 and TRBJ2-4; 8 bases line up with TRBD1. The source is a male donor in good health and CMV-seropositive. Input material: PBMCs. As DNA, the CDR3 is TGTGCCAGCAGCCGGCAGGGGGCCGGGGCCAAAAACATTCAGTACTTC. This codes for CASSRQGAGAKNIQYF. Together with reference TRBV7-9 and TRBJ2-4, the CDR3 gives the full variable domain: DTGVSQNPRHKITKRGQNVTFRCDPISEHNRLYWYRQTLGQGPEFLTYFQNEAQLEKSRLLSDRFSAERPKGSFSTLEIQRTEQGDSAMYLCASSRQGAGAKNIQYFGAGTRLSVL.